The 17 T cell receptor beta chains below come from one sample, sequenced in a study of shared clonotypes between healthy human individuals. The table came from immunoSEQ multiplex PCR; TCRdb's copy has only in-frame clones and leaves some out. The top ten clones hold over 0.1% of a sample with some 2,400,000 clones, under 97% of them seen once. Sequencing input: naive CD4+ T cells sorted from blood. Subset reported: CD45RA+ positively selected. The receptors shown here come from a man aged 18 to 30 in good health.

J is TRBJ2-1 and V is TRBV7-2; no reliable D call. Between the trimmed V and J ends, which lost 0 bases and 2 bases, there was a span of 8 bases. Per the germline V gene, CDR1 is SGHTA and CDR2 is FQGNSA. The CDR3 spans 15 residues. In DNA, the CDR3 is TGTGCCAGCAGCTTAGCCTTCTCCCCCTACAATGAGCAGTTCTTC. This encodes CASSLAFSPYNEQFF.

The J gene is TRBJ1-2, the V gene TRBV30; 8 nucleotides match TRBD1. The CDR3 has 16 residues. CDR1 is GTSNPN and CDR2 is SVGIG in the germline V gene (reference sequence). The trim removed 4 bases at V and 8 bases at J, leaving 18 bases unmatched. CDR3 region: CAWNKPGQAAVYGYTF. CDR3 nucleotides: TGTGCCTGGAATAAGCCGGGACAGGCGGCGGTTTACGGCTACACCTTC.

Notes on this clone: Different DNA sequences within this sample yield the same CDR3. This rearrangement joins TRBV29-1 to TRBJ2-7; the D is unclear. V lost 6 bases, J lost 0 bases, and 6 bases lay in between. This CDR3 contains 11 residues. Germline CDR1 SQVTM, CDR2 ANQGSEA. The DNA of the CDR3 is TGCAGCGTAGAGCTCTCCTACGAGCAGTACTTC. This encodes CSVELSYEQYF.

The chain has TRBV19 and TRBJ2-3; no reliable D call. The ends were cut back, 4 bases at V and 0 bases at J, with 8 bases in the middle. The CDR3 is 14 residues long. Germline V gene data show CDR1 as LNHDA and CDR2 as SQIVND (reference sequence). The CDR3 here is CASSTEVSTDTQYF. The DNA for the CDR3 is TGTGCCAGTAGTACCGAGGTGAGCACAGATACGCAGTATTTT.

CDR3 nucleotides: TGTGCCAGCAGACGAGACAAGGGCTCCTACGAGCAGTACTTC. The encoded protein is CASRRDKGSYEQYF. The rearrangement links TRBV6-5 to TRBJ2-7; D not resolved. Trimming cost V 6 bases and J 0 bases, with 12 bases left between them. Germline V gene data show CDR1 as MNHEY and CDR2 as SVGAGI. The length of the CDR3 is 14 residues.

The gene calls are TRBV9 and TRBJ1-6, with D maybe TRBD1 (6 bases). This CDR3 is 16 amino acids long. Trimming shortened V by 4 bases and J by 3 bases, and 14 bases separated the two germline ends. CDR1 is SGDLS, CDR2 YYNGEE, per germline. The CDR3 nucleotides read TGTGCCAGCAGCCAGGGACATCGCCTCTATAATTCACCCCTCCACTTT. This codes for CASSQGHRLYNSPLHF. The variable domain in full, completed from reference TRBV9 and TRBJ1-6, reads DSGVTQTPKHLITATGQRVTLRCSPRSGDLSVYWYQQSLDQGLQFLIQYYNGEERAKGNILERFSAQQFPDLHSELNLSSLELGDSALYFCASSQGHRLYNSPLHFGNGTRLTVT.

The gene calls are TRBV5-4 and TRBJ1-6; 12 nucleotides align to TRBD1. The CDR3 runs to 15 residues. Germline-derived CDR1 and CDR2 are SGHNT and YYREEE (reference sequence). Trimming removed 3 bases from V and 10 bases from J; junction bases left unmatched: 5. CDR3 amino acids: CASSSGTGGGSPLHF. CDR3 bases: TGTGCCAGCAGCTCTGGGACAGGGGGCGGCTCACCCCTCCACTTT.

The gene calls are TRBV7-2 and TRBJ1-6; 7 nucleotides agree with TRBD1. The junction had 7 bases not matched to a gene; V was cut back by 1 base and J by 10 bases. Germline V gives CDR1 SGHTA, CDR2 FQGNSA. CDR3 length: 15 amino acids. CDR3 sequence: CASSLVEGARSPLHF. CDR3 in DNA: TGTGCCAGCAGCTTAGTAGAGGGGGCGAGGTCACCCCTCCACTTT.

This clone was found once. The DNA of the CDR3 is TGTGCCAGCAGCAGAAGAGGAGTGATTGGATGCACTGAAGCTTTCTTT. It yields the protein CASSRRGVIGCTEAFF. This sequence joins TRBV28 and TRBJ1-1; D unclear. This CDR3 has 16 amino acids. V shed 6 bases and J shed 4 bases, with 21 bases lying between them. The germline gives CDR1 MDHEN, CDR2 SYDVKM.

The gene calls are TRBV19 and TRBJ2-2; D gene ambiguous. Germline V gives CDR1 LNHDA, CDR2 SQIVND (reference sequence). The CDR3 covers 15 residues. The ends were cut back, 6 bases at V and 4 bases at J, with 15 bases in the middle. Written as DNA, the CDR3 is TGTGCCAGTAGATCAATTATGGGTGGCACCGGGGAGCTGTTTTTT. This translates into CASRSIMGGTGELFF.

The chain links TRBV30 to TRBJ2-2; tentative D call: TRBD2 (5 bases). This CDR3 has 13 amino acids. The V gene's germline CDR1 is GTSNPN and CDR2 SVGIG (reference sequence). V was clipped by 4 bases and J by 1 base, with 7 bases between them. CDR3 sequence (DNA): TGTGCCTGGACTGAGGGGAACACCGGGGAGCTGTTTTTT. Translation: CAWTEGNTGELFF. Variable domain in full (rest from reference TRBV30 and TRBJ2-2): SQTIHQWPATLVQPVGSPLSLECTVEGTSNPNLYWYRQAAGRGLQLLFYSVGIGQISSEVPQNLSASRPQDRQFILSSKKLLLSDSGFYLCAWTEGNTGELFFGEGSRLTVL.

This sequence joins TRBV5-1 and TRBJ1-2; TRBD1 aligns across 8 bases. Germline V gene sequence: CDR1 SGHRS, CDR2 YFSETQ. With 3 bases clipped from V and 6 bases from J, the junction kept 7 bases outside the gene matches. This CDR3 spans 14 amino acids. The CDR3 DNA follows: TGCGCCAGCAGCTCCGGACAGGGAAGAGATGGCTACACCTTC. Protein product: CASSSGQGRDGYTF.

The chain carries TRBV10-3 and TRBJ1-5; possible D gene TRBD1, 5 bases. The CDR3 extends over 14 amino acids. Trimming removed 5 bases at V and 2 bases at J, with 10 bases between. The germline V gene has CDR1 ENHRY and CDR2 SYGVKD. The CDR3 reads CAISPDRGNQPQHF. The CDR3 nucleotides are TGTGCCATCAGTCCCGACAGAGGCAATCAGCCCCAGCATTTT.

This clone was picked up one time. The V call is TRBV7-2, the J call TRBJ2-3, with 8 bases lining up with TRBD2. V lost 4 bases and J lost 1; bases outside the gene matches: 4. Germline V lookup: CDR1 SGHTA, CDR2 FQGNSA. This CDR3 has 15 residues. The CDR3 here is CASSSAGVGTDTQYF. Here the CDR3 DNA reads TGTGCCAGCAGCTCAGCGGGAGTGGGCACAGATACGCAGTATTTT.

This clone showed up just a few times. Other DNA sequences in the same sample also yield this CDR3. This chain links TRBV7-2 with TRBJ2-3, with TRBD2 identical over 15 bases. Trimming cost V 4 bases and J 3 bases; bases outside gene matches: 2. Germline V gene sequence: CDR1 SGHTA, CDR2 FQGNSA. The CDR3 has 16 amino acids. The DNA for the CDR3 is TGTGCCAGCAGCTCGGGACTAGCGGGAGGAACAGATACGCAGTATTTT. Translated: CASSSGLAGGTDTQYF. The whole variable domain, filled in from reference TRBV7-2 and TRBJ2-3, reads GAGVSQSPSNKVTEKGKDVELRCDPISGHTALYWYRQSLGQGLEFLIYFQGNSAPDKSGLPSDRFSAERTGGSVSTLTIQRTQQEDSAVYLCASSSGLAGGTDTQYFGPGTRLTVL.

The chain joins TRBV28 to TRBJ2-7; D is ambiguous. In germline, CDR1 is MDHEN, CDR2 SYDVKM. The CDR3 contains 12 residues. V lost 7 bases, J lost 4 bases, and 11 bases lay in between. The CDR3 protein is CASTSGQYEQYF. The DNA for the CDR3 is TGTGCCAGCACCTCCGGGCAATACGAGCAGTACTTC. Together with reference TRBV28 and TRBJ2-7, the CDR3 gives the full variable domain: DVKVTQSSRYLVKRTGEKVFLECVQDMDHENMFWYRQDPGLGLRLIYFSYDVKMKEKGDIPEGYSVSREKKERFSLILESASTNQTSMYLCASTSGQYEQYFGPGTRLTVT.

The chain uses TRBV7-9 and TRBJ2-3, with D unclear. V was shortened by 6 bases and J by 2 bases, with 6 bases between the two germline ends. This CDR3 has 12 amino acids. CDR1 and CDR2 from the germline V gene are SEHNR and FQNEAQ (reference sequence). The CDR3 nucleotides read TGTGCCAGCAGGAGAAACACAGATACGCAGTATTTT. It specifies CASRRNTDTQYF.